The next 3 T cell receptor beta chains were all read from a single sample in a study of blood T cell repertoires in COVID-19. The data were produced by immunoSEQ multiplex PCR, yet TCRdb's version contains in-frame clones alone and is incomplete. The sample has under 300,000 clones, approximately 78% seen once; the top ten hold 9.5% to 15%. Sample: peripheral blood. Receptors originate from a woman in her sixties with active or convalescent COVID-19.

This clone was seen a single time. The chain links TRBV25-1 to TRBJ1-1; D is unresolved. Germline V gives CDR1 MGHDK, CDR2 SYGVNS. The germline V and J ends were trimmed by 1 base and 1 base, with 7 bases remaining between them. The CDR3 spans 14 residues. The CDR3 DNA follows: TGTGCCAGCAGTGAATTCGGGGAGAACACTGAAGCTTTCTTT. Its protein is CASSEFGENTEAFF.

This rearrangement joins TRBV9 to TRBJ2-2; D is possibly TRBD2 (5 bases). V lost 2 bases and J lost 3, with 11 bases in between. The length of the CDR3 is 15 residues. The V gene's germline CDR1 is SGDLS and CDR2 YYNGEE. The CDR3 sequence: CASSVKQRDTGELFF. DNA for the CDR3: TGTGCCAGCAGCGTCAAACAGAGGGACACCGGGGAGCTGTTTTTT.

The chain carries TRBV7-2 and TRBJ1-2; 8 bases map to TRBD1. V trimming: 3 bases; J trimming: 8 bases; junction bases outside the gene matches: 2. Germline assignment: CDR1 SGHTA and CDR2 FQGNSA. The CDR3 is made up of 12 amino acids. The CDR3 loop reads CASSFRGHGYTF. The DNA of the CDR3 is TGTGCCAGCAGCTTCAGGGGGCACGGCTACACCTTC. The whole variable domain, remainder taken from reference TRBV7-2 and TRBJ1-2, is GAGVSQSPSNKVTEKGKDVELRCDPISGHTALYWYRQSLGQGLEFLIYFQGNSAPDKSGLPSDRFSAERTGGSVSTLTIQRTQQEDSAVYLCASSFRGHGYTFGSGTRLTVV.